This T cell receptor beta chain was captured in a study of beta chain features in type 1 diabetes. Every isolated RNA sample was fully reverse transcribed, so sequencing captured expressed TCRB transcripts. Clones were sequenced by immunoSEQ multiplex PCR, and TCRdb holds only the in-frame ones, with some missing. The table shows just over 150,000 clones, with 11% occurring only once. Points from the study as a whole: There was a possibility that cDNA sequencing over-represented cells with high TCR expression.

V trimming: 6 bases; J trimming: 7 bases; junction bases outside the gene matches: 12. This CDR3 has 15 residues. Germline CDR1 is MDHEN and CDR2 is SYDVKM. This clone was detected a few times. Its target is not known. The TCR comes from a man younger than 35 in good health. Sequencing was carried out using central memory CD4+ T cells from blood. The J gene is TRBJ1-5, the V gene TRBV28; TRBD1 matches 7 bases. CDR3 sequence: CASSRSEGAGQPQHF. CDR3 bases: TGTGCCAGCAGCAGATCCGAGGGGGCGGGACAGCCCCAGCATTTT.